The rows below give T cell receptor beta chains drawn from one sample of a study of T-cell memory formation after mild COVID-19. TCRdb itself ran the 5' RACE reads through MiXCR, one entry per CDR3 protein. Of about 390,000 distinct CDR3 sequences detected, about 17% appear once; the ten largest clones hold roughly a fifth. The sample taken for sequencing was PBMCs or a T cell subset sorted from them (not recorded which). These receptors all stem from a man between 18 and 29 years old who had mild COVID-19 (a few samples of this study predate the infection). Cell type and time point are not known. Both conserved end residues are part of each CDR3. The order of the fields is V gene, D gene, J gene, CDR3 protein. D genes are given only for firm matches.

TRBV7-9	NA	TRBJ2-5	CASSLYGLAQETQYF
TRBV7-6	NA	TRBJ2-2	CASSMGPNTGELFF
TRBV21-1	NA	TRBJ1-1	CASSKGYKAFF
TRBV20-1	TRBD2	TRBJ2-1	CSARGGLAGGSSLDEQFF
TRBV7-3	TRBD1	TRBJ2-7	CASSTWTGPYEQYF
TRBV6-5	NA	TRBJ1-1	CATLGLGGKGNTEAFF
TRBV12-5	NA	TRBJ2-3	CASAVPGDTQYF
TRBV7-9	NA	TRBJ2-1	CASTVLLPANNEQFF
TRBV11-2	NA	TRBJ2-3	CASSPSSGTENPDTQYF
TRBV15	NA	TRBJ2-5	CATSPHKQETQYF
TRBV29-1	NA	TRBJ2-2	CSVEAGTGELFF
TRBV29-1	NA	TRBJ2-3	CSVEEGPTDTQYF
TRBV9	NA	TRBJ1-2	CASSVELTGEFNYGYTF
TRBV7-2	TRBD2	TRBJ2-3	CASSLVAGGSDTQYF
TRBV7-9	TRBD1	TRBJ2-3	CASSHAPDRGGPYGRTDTQYF
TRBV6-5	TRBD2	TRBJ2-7	CASSYTGGAASYEQYF
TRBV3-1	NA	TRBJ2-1	CASSSPGYRNEQFF
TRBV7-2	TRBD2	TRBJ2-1	CASSKGLAVNEQFF
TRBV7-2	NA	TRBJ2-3	CASSLDGAGPDTQYF
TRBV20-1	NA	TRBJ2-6	CSAKQGANVLTF
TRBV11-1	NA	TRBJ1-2	CASTSSPTNYGYTF
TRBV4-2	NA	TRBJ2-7	CASSQEEGRAYEQYF
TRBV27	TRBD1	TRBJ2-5	CASSPGQGWTETQYF
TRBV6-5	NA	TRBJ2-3	CASSYPGSTQYF
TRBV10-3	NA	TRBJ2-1	CAISPRGGTGEQFF
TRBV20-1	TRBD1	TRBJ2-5	CSARRTGSGETQYF
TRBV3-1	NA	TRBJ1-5	CASSHRNVGGAQHF
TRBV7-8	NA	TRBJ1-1	CASGGGWTEAFF
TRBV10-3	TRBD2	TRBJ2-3	CAIMGGISGGSTDTQYF
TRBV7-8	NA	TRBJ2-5	CASSLFRETQYF
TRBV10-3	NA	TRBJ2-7	CAIGPGRGDYEQYF
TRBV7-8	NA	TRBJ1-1	CASSLAPTTGLNKAFF
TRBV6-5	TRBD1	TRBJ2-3	CASSYSTGSGTDTQYF
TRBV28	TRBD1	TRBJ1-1	CASSLLSFKGQGEAFF
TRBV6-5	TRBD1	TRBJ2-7	CASSSTGTGSWYEQYF
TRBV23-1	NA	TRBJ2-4	CASSPTRTAKNIQYF
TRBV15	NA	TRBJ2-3	CATSARRGADTQYF
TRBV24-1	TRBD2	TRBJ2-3	CATSESTSGGTDTQYF
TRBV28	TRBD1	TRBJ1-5	CASIWTGGYQPQHF
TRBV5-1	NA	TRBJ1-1	CASSSPSGGTEAFF
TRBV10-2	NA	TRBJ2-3	CASSESPGTDTQYF
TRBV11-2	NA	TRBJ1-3	CASSSRSGVSGNTIYF
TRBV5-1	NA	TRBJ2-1	CASSVEVSHNEQFF
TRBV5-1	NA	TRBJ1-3	CASSLDRLAGNTIYF
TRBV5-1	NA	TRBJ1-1	CASSPGFGNTEAFF
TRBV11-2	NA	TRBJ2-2	CASSLVQFANTGELFF
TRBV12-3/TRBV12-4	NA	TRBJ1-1	CVSSLTGGTEAFF
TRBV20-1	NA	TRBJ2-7	CSARVGGQYEQYF
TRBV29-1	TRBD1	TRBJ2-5	CSVEGYGDRVRETQYF
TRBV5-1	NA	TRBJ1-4	CASSGSRGGTNEKLFF
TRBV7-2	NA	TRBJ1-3	CASSLRSPGQGGGNTIYF
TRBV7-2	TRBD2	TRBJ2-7	CASSSVSGGYEQYF
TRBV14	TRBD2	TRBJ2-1	CASSQARTSGAQFF